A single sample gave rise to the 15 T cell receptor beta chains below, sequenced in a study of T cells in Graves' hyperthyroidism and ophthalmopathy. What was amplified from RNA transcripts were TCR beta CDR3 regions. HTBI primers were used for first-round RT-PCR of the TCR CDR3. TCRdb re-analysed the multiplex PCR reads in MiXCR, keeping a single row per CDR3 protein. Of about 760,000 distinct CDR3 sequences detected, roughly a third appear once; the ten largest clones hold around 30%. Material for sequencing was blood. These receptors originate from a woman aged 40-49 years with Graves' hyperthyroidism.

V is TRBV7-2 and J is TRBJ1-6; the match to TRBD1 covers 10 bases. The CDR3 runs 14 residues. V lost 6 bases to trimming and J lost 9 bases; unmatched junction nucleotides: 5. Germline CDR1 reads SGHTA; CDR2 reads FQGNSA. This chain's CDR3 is CASSFGQGVSPLHF. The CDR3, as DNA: TGTGCCAGCAGTTTTGGACAGGGGGTTTCACCCCTCCACTTT.

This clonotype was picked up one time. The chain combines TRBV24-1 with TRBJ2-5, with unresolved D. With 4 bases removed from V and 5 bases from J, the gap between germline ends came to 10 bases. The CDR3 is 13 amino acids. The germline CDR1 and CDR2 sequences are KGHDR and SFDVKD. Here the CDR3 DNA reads TGTGCCACCAGTGACGGAGCCGGGGAGACCCAGTACTTC. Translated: CATSDGAGETQYF.

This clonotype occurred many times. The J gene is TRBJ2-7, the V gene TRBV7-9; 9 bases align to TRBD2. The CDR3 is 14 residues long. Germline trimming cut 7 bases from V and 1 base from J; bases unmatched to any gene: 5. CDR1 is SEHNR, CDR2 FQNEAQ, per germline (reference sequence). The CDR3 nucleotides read TGTGCCAGCAATATAGCGGGGGCATCCTACGAGCAGTACTTC. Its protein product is CASNIAGASYEQYF.

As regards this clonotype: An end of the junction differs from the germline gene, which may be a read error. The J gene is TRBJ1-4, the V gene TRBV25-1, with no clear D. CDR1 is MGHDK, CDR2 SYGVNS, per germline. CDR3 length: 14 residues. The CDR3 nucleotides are TGTGCCAGCAGCCTAGGGTCAACTAATGAAAAACTGCTTTTT. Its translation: CASSLGSTNEKLLF.

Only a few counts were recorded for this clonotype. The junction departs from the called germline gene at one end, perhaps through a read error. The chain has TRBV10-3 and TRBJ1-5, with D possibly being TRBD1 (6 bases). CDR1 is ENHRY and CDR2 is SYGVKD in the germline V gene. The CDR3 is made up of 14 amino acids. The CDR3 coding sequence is TGTGCCAGCAGTTACTCGAAAGGGGGTCAGCCCCAGCATTTT. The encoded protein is CASSYSKGGQPQHF.

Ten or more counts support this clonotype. The CDR3 DNA sequence: TGCAGTTCTAGGGTAGGAGAGACCCAGTACTTC. Its protein is CSSRVGETQYF. The chain recombines TRBV29-1 with TRBJ2-5, with no clear D. The CDR3 runs to 11 residues. CDR1 and CDR2 from the germline V gene are SQVTM and ANQGSEA.

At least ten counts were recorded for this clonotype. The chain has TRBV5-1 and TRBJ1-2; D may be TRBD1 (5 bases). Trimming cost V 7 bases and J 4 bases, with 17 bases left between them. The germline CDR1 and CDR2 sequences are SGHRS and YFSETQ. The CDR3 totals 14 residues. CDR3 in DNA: TGCGCCAGCCTGCTGATAACAGGAGTCTATGGCTACACCTTC. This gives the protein CASLLITGVYGYTF.

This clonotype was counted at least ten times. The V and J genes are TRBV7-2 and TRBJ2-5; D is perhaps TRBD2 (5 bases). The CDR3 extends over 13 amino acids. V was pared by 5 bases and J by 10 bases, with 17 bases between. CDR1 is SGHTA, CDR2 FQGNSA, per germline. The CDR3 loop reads CASSPDYPVVQYF. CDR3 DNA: TGTGCCAGCAGCCCCGACTACCCAGTGGTCCAGTACTTC. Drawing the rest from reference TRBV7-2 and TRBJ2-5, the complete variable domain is GAGVSQSPSNKVTEKGKDVELRCDPISGHTALYWYRQSLGQGLEFLIYFQGNSAPDKSGLPSDRFSAERTGGSVSTLTIQRTQQEDSAVYLCASSPDYPVVQYFGPGTRLLVL.

For the CDR3, the DNA is TGTGCCAGGCGACCGGATGCCCTTGAAGCTTTCTTT. It codes for CARRPDALEAFF. The chain recombines TRBV19 with TRBJ1-1; D ambiguous. The CDR3 is 12 amino acids. Trimming took 9 bases from V and 7 from J, leaving 15 bases between them. Germline-derived CDR1 and CDR2 are LNHDA and SQIVND (reference sequence).

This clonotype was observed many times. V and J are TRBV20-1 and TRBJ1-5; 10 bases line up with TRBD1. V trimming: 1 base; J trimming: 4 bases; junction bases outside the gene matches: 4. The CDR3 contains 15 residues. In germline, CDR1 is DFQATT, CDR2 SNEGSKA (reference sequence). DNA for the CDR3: TGCAGTGCTAGAGCCGGGACAGGGGCGAATCAGCCCCAGCATTTT. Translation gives CSARAGTGANQPQHF.

The CDR3 protein is CASRGARQGANSPLHF. The CDR3 nucleotides are TGTGCCAGCAGGGGGGCCAGGCAGGGCGCGAATTCACCCCTCCACTTT. The chain joins TRBV25-1 to TRBJ1-6; a possible D gene is TRBD1 (6 bases). Trimming pared 6 bases from V and 7 bases from J, leaving 19 bases between. The CDR3 contains 16 residues. The V gene's germline CDR1 is MGHDK and CDR2 SYGVNS.

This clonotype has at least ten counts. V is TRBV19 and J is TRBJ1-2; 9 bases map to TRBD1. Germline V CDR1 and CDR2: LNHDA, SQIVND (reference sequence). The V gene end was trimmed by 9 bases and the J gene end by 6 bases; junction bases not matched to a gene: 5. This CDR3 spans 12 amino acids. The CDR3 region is CASSRTGDGYTF. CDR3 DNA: TGTGCCAGCAGCCGGACAGGGGATGGCTACACCTTC. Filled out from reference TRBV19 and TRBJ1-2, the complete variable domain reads DGGITQSPKYLFRKEGQNVTLSCEQNLNHDAMYWYRQDPGQGLRLIYYSQIVNDFQKGDIAEGYSVSREKKESFPLTVTSAQKNPTAFYLCASSRTGDGYTFGSGTRLTVV.

The DNA of the CDR3 is TGTGCCAGCAGCTCGCGACAGATTCTCCGTACTGAGCAGTACTTC. Its translation is CASSSRQILRTEQYF. The gene calls are TRBV7-7 and TRBJ2-7; D might be TRBD1 (5 bases). V was pared by 4 bases and J by 7 bases, with 20 bases between. From germline, CDR1 is SSHAT and CDR2 FNYEAQ (reference sequence). The CDR3 length is 15 residues.

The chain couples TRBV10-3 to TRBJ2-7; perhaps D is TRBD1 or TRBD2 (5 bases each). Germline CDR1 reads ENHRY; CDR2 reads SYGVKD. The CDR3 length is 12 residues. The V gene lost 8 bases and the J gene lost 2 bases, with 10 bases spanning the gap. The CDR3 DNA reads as TGTGCCATCGGGACCGGTCCCTACGAGCAGTACTTC. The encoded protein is CAIGTGPYEQYF.

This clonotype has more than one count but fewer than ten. The CDR3 loop is CASSISVLGGFHYGYTF. For the CDR3, the DNA is TGTGCCAGTAGTATTTCGGTCTTGGGAGGTTTTCACTATGGCTACACCTTC. The J gene is TRBJ1-2, the V gene TRBV19; D gene uncertain. The CDR3 totals 17 residues. Germline V gene sequence: CDR1 LNHDA, CDR2 SQIVND (reference sequence). The V end was cut by 3 bases, the J end by 3 bases, with 20 bases between.